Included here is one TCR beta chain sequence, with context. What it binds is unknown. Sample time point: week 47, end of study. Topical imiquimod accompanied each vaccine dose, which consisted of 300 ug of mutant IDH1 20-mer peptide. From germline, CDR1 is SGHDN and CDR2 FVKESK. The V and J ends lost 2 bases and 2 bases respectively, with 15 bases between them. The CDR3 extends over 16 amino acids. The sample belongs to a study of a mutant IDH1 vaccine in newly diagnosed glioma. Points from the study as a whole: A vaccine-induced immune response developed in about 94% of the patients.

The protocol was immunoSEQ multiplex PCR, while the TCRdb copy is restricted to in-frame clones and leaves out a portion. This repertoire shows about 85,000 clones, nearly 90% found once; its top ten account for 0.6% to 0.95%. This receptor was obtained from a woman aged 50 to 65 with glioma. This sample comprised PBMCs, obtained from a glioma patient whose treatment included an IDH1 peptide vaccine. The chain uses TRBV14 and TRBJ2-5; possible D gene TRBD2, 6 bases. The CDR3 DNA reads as TGTGCCAGCAGCCAACCGCGGGATCGGGCTCAAGAGACCCAGTACTTC. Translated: CASSQPRDRAQETQYF.